This T cell receptor beta chain derives from a study of blood T cell repertoires in COVID-19. The method was immunoSEQ multiplex PCR; TCRdb's version includes in-frame clones alone and lacks a portion of them. The sample includes a few hundred thousand clones, over 75% of them seen just once. Adults between roughly 18 and 89 years of age took part from fewer than 30 US areas. CDR3 length equals 15 residues. Deletions cut 0 bases from V and 5 bases from J, with 11 bases between. Germline CDR1 and CDR2: LNHNV and YYDKDF (reference sequence). The sample taken for sequencing was PBMCs or T cells enriched from blood (not recorded which). The source is a woman in her 30s who had recovered from COVID-19. The chain recombines TRBV15 with TRBJ1-5; no clear D. The CDR3 sequence: CATSRDGRPDQPQHF. DNA for the CDR3: TGTGCCACCAGCAGAGATGGGCGCCCCGATCAGCCCCAGCATTTT. Complete variable domain (other parts from reference TRBV15 and TRBJ1-5): DAMVIQNPRYQVTQFGKPVTLSCSQTLNHNVMYWYQQKSSQAPKLLFHYYDKDFNNEADTPDNFQSRRPNTSFCFLDIRSPGLGDTAMYLCATSRDGRPDQPQHFGDGTRLSIL.